The source of this TCR beta chain is a study of shared clonotypes between healthy human individuals. The overall study: Ranging from 18 to 49 in age, donors were a couple of women and a few men. Whole-study results and caveats: Compared with clonotypes that all four donors shared, non-shared clonotypes had lower generation probabilities.

J lost 4 bases, V lost 2 bases, and 7 bases had no gene match. Germline assignment: CDR1 MNHNS and CDR2 SASEGT. This CDR3 is built from 16 residues. CD8 cells classed as naive were CD45RO-negative and positively selected for CCR7, excluding terminally differentiated effector memory CD45RA+ cells. Study donors comprised healthy, HIV-negative adults devoid of recent acute infection or vaccination. On this clone itself: Its antigen is unidentified.

Here immunoSEQ multiplex PCR was the method, and the copy in TCRdb shows in-frame clones only, minus some. The table shows roughly 590,000 clones, with roughly 95% occurring only once. The receptor was derived from a woman in her thirties in good health. Sequencing was done on a sample of naive CD8+ T cells sorted from blood. The rearrangement links TRBV6-1 to TRBJ2-5, with 10 bases identical to TRBD1. In nucleotides, the CDR3 is TGTGCCAGCAGTGAATTTGGGACAGGGGAGACAGAGACCCAGTACTTC. Protein sequence: CASSEFGTGETETQYF.